The rows below give T cell receptor beta chains drawn from one sample of a study of neurological immune-mediated disorders. MiXCR, applied by TCRdb to the 5' RACE reads, yields one record per CDR3 protein. Of 65,000 to 90,000 distinct CDR3 sequences listed, 2.5% to 4% are singletons. The sequenced material came from PBMCs. The source is a woman aged 45-60 years with multiple sclerosis. The CDR3 runs from the conserved cysteine through the conserved F or W. The order of the fields is J gene, clone size, D gene, V gene, CDR3 protein, CDR3 DNA. A D gene is named only where the DNA matches it firmly. The size field reads once, few or many counts, or a class when the clone is expanded.

TRBJ2-1 many NA TRBV5-1 CASSLLGTSYNEQFF TGCGCCAGCAGCTTGTTGGGGACCTCCTACAATGAGCAGTTCTTC
TRBJ1-5 many NA TRBV6-1 CASSLTVRGSRPQHF TGTGCCAGCAGTCTTACCGTCAGGGGCTCAAGGCCCCAGCATTTT
TRBJ2-5 few NA TRBV20-1 CSAVPNKETQYF TGCAGTGCCGTCCCGAATAAAGAGACCCAGTACTTC
TRBJ1-4 many NA TRBV7-4 CASRPGKGLEKLFF TGTGCCAGCAGACCTGGGAAGGGTCTTGAAAAACTGTTTTTT
TRBJ1-2 many TRBD1 TRBV7-9 CASSLTGTGNGYTF TGTGCCAGCAGCTTAACCGGGACAGGGAATGGCTACACCTTC
TRBJ2-1 many TRBD1 TRBV5-1 CASSLGPGQHNEQFF TGCGCCAGCAGCTTGGGTCCGGGACAGCACAATGAGCAGTTCTTC
TRBJ2-1 many TRBD2 TRBV6-2/TRBV6-3 CASSLSSAGAPLKQFF TGTGCCAGCAGCCTTAGTTCAGCGGGGGCCCCGCTGAAGCAGTTCTTC
TRBJ2-3 many NA TRBV10-3 CAISSGAHTQYF TGTGCCATCTCGTCGGGAGCCCATACGCAGTATTTT
TRBJ2-1 many TRBD2 TRBV5-1 CASSYGLAGGYNEQFF TGCGCCAGCAGCTACGGACTAGCGGGAGGCTACAATGAGCAGTTCTTC
TRBJ1-1 many NA TRBV20-1 CSAPLGGTEAFF TGCAGTGCGCCCCTTGGGGGTACTGAAGCTTTCTTT
TRBJ1-1 many NA TRBV7-9 CASSAPGIGTEAFF TGTGCCAGCAGCGCCCCAGGGATCGGGACTGAAGCTTTCTTT
TRBJ2-2 many NA TRBV18 CASSQRGGSRSLTGELFF TGTGCCAGCTCACAACGAGGAGGTTCGCGATCTCTAACCGGGGAGCTGTTTTTT
TRBJ2-7 many NA TRBV5-1 CASSTLLAGEQYF TGCGCCAGCAGCACCTTACTAGCAGGCGAGCAGTACTTC
TRBJ1-1 many TRBD1 TRBV5-6 CASSNWGQGGTEAFF TGTGCCAGCAGCAATTGGGGACAGGGAGGGACTGAAGCTTTCTTT